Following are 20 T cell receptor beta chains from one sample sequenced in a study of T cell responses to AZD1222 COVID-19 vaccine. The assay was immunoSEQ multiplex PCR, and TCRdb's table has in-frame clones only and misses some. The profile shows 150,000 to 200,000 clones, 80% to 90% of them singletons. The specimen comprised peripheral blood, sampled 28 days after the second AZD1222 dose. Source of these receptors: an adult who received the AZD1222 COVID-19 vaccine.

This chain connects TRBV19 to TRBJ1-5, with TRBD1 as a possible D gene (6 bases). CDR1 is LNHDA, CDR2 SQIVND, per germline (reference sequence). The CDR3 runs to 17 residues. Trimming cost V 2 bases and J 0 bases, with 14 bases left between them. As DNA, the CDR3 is TGTGCCAGTAGTATACAGGGGTCGGGGTATAGCAATCAGCCCCAGCATTTT. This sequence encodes CASSIQGSGYSNQPQHF. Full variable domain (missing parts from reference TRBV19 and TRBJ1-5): DGGITQSPKYLFRKEGQNVTLSCEQNLNHDAMYWYRQDPGQGLRLIYYSQIVNDFQKGDIAEGYSVSREKKESFPLTVTSAQKNPTAFYLCASSIQGSGYSNQPQHFGDGTRLSIL.

The CDR3 bases are TGTGCCAGCAGTTTACTACAGGAGAACACTGAAGCTTTCTTT. Translating it yields CASSLLQENTEAFF. The V call is TRBV28, the J call TRBJ1-1; D is perhaps TRBD1 (5 bases). CDR1 MDHEN and CDR2 SYDVKM come from the germline V gene. The CDR3 runs 14 residues. V was pared by 2 bases and J by 1 base, with 8 bases between.

The CDR3 loop reads CASSRQLGQPQHF. The CDR3 bases are TGTGCCAGCAGCCGACAACTTGGTCAGCCCCAGCATTTT. The chain couples TRBV5-5 to TRBJ1-5; D unclear. Trimming pared 4 bases from V and 6 bases from J, leaving 11 bases between. Germline assignment: CDR1 SGHKS and CDR2 YYEKEE (reference sequence). This CDR3 is 13 amino acids long.

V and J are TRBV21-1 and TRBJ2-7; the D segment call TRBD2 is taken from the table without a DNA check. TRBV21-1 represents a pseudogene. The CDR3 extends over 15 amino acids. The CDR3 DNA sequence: TGTGCCAGCAGCAACCGGGACTGTAGCTCCTACGAGCAGTACTTC. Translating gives CASSNRDCSSYEQYF.

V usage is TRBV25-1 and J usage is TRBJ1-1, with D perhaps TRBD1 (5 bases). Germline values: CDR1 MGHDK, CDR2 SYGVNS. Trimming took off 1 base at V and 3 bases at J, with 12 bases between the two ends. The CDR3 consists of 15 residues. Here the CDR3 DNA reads TGTGCCAGCAGTGAATGGGGGGGAAGAGACACTGAAGCTTTCTTT. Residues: CASSEWGGRDTEAFF.

This CDR3 is CASSKSGSNTGELFF. CDR3 DNA: TGTGCCAGCAGCAAGTCAGGGTCGAACACCGGGGAGCTGTTTTTT. This rearrangement joins TRBV21-1 to TRBJ2-2; the table's D call TRBD1 went unverified against the DNA. TRBV21-1 is recorded as a pseudogene. The CDR3 has 15 residues.

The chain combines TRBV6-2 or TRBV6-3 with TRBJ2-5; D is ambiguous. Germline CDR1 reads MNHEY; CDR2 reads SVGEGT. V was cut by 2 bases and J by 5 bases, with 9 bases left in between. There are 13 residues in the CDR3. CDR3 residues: CASSYNRPETQYF. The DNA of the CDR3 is TGTGCCAGCAGTTACAACCGCCCGGAGACCCAGTACTTC.

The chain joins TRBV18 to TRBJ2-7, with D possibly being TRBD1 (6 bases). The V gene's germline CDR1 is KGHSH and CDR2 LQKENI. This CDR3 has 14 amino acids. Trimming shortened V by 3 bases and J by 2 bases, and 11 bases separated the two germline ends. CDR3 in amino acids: CASSPWDTAYEQYF. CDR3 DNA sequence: TGTGCCAGCTCACCCTGGGACACGGCCTACGAGCAGTACTTC.

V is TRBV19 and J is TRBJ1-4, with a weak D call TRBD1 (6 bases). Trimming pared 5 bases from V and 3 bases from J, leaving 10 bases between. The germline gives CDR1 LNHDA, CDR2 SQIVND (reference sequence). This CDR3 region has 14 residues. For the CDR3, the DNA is TGTGCCAGTAGTGTACAGGGATCTAATGAAAAACTGTTTTTT. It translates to CASSVQGSNEKLFF.

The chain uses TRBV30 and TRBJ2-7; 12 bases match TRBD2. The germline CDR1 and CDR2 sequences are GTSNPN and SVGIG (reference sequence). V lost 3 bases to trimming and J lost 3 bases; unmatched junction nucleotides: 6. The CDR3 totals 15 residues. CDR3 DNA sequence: TGTGCCTGGAGCGCTCTAGCGGGGGGGTACTACGAGCAGTACTTC. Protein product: CAWSALAGGYYEQYF. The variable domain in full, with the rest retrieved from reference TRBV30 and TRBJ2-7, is SQTIHQWPATLVQPVGSPLSLECTVEGTSNPNLYWYRQAAGRGLQLLFYSVGIGQISSEVPQNLSASRPQDRQFILSSKKLLLSDSGFYLCAWSALAGGYYEQYFGPGTRLTVT.

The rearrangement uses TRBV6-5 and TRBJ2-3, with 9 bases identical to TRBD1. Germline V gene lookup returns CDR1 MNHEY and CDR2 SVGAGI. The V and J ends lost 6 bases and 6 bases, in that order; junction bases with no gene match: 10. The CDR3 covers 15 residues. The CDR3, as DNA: TGTGCCAGCAGCCACACAGGGGGCGCAGGGGATACGCAGTATTTT. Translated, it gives CASSHTGGAGDTQYF.

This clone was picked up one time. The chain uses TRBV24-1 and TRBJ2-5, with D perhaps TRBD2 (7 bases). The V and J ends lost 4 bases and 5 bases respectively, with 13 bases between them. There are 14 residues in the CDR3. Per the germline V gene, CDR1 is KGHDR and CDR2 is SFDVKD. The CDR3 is CATSDRGARETQYF. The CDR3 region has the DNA TGTGCCACCAGTGACCGGGGGGCGAGGGAGACCCAGTACTTC.

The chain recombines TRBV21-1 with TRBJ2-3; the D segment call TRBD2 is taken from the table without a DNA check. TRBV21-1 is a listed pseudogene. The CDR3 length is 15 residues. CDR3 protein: CASTPVIAVTDTQYF. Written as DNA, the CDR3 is TGTGCCAGCACCCCGGTTATAGCTGTCACAGATACGCAGTATTTT.

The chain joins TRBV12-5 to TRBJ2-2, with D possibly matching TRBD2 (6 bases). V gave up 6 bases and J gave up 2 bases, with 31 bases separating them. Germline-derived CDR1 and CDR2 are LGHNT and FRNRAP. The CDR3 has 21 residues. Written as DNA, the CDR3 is TGTGCTAGTGGCTGGGCACCACGTTGGTCCGGGGGTGGGATAAACACCGGGGAGCTGTTTTTT. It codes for CASGWAPRWSGGGINTGELFF.

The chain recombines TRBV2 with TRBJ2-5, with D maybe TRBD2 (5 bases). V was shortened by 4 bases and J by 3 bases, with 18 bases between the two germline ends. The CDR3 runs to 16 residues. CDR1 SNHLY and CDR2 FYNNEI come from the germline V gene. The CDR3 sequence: CASSAPKAENKETQYF. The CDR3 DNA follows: TGTGCCAGCAGTGCCCCTAAAGCGGAGAATAAAGAGACCCAGTACTTC.

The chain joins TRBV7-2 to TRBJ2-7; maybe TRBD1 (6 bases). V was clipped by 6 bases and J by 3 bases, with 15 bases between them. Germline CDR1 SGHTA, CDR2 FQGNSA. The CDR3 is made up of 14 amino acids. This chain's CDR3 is CASSRTDLGYEQYF. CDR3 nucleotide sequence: TGTGCCAGCAGTCGGACAGATTTAGGCTACGAGCAGTACTTC.

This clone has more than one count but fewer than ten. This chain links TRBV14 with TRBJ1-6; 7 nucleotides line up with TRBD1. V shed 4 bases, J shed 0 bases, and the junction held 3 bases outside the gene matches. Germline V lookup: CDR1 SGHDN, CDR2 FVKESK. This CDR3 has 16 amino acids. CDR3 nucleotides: TGTGCCAGCAGCCCGACAGGGAGCTCCTATAATTCACCCCTCCACTTT. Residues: CASSPTGSSYNSPLHF.

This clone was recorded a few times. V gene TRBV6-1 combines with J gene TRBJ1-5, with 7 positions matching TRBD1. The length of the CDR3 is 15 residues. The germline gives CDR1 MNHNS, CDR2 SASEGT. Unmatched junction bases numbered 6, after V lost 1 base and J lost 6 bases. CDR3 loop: CASSEGQGGGQPQHF. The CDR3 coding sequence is TGTGCCAGCAGTGAAGGACAGGGCGGGGGTCAGCCCCAGCATTTT.

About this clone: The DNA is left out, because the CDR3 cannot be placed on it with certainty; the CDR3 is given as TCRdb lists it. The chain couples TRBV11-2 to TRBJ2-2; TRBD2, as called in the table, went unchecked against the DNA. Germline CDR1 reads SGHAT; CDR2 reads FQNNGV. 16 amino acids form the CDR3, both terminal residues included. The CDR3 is CASSLRARLEAGELFF.

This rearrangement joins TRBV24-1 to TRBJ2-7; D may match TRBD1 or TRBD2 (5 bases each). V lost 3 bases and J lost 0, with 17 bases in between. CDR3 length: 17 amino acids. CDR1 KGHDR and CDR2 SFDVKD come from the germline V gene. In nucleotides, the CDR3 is TGTGCCACCAGTGATCCCCAGGGACCGACAAGCTCCTACGAGCAGTACTTC. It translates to CATSDPQGPTSSYEQYF.